These 32 T cell receptor beta chains were sequenced from one sample in a study of T-cell reconstitution after alpha-beta-depleted transplantation in children. As it was prepared, the TCRbeta library received unique molecular identifiers. One entry per CDR3 protein results from TCRdb running MiXCR on the PCR reads. This sample has over 150,000 distinct CDR3 sequences, with roughly 11% found just once. The specimen was PBMCs, collected before TCRalphabeta/CD19-depleted stem cell transplant. The receptors come from a boy younger than 10 with acute myeloid leukemia, due to receive a stem cell transplant.

At least ten counts were recorded for this clonotype. The J gene is TRBJ1-2, the V gene TRBV6-1; D gene uncertain. The germline gives CDR1 MNHNS, CDR2 SASEGT. CDR3 length: 14 amino acids. V gave up 2 bases and J gave up 8 bases, with 15 bases separating them. In DNA, the CDR3 is TGTGCCAGCAGTGAAATTTTCGGCCAGAGCGGCTACACCTTC. Translating gives CASSEIFGQSGYTF.

This clonotype appeared many times. The chain links TRBV12-3 or TRBV12-4 to TRBJ2-4, with 9 positions matching TRBD1. The CDR3 loop spans 18 amino acids. V trimming: 5 bases; J trimming: 2 bases; junction bases outside the gene matches: 13. CDR3 nucleotides: TGTGCCAGCAGTCCCAGGGTGGGACAGGGACCTTCCAAAAACATTCAGTACTTC. Protein sequence: CASSPRVGQGPSKNIQYF.

This clonotype was detected many times. The J gene is TRBJ1-6, the V gene TRBV6-5; D is perhaps TRBD1 (6 bases). Trimming took 0 bases from V and 7 from J, leaving 16 bases between them. Germline-derived CDR1 and CDR2 are MNHEY and SVGAGI. The CDR3 loop spans 17 amino acids. CDR3 in DNA: TGTGCCAGCAGTTACTCGATTCCGGGGGCCCCAAATTCACCCCTCCACTTT. As protein: CASSYSIPGAPNSPLHF.

Comment on this clonotype: Just one base apart from a much larger clone, this may be a read error. The gene calls are TRBV7-2 and TRBJ1-2; TRBD1 is a possible D gene (5 bases). V was shortened by 5 bases and J by 6 bases, with 19 bases between the two germline ends. The CDR3 has 15 amino acids. Germline loops: CDR1 SGHTA, CDR2 FQGNSA. The CDR3 protein is CASSLQGGSGDGYTF. For the CDR3, the DNA is TGTGCCAGCAGCCTCCAGGGCGGGAGCGGGGATGGCTACACCTTC.

This clonotype was recorded many times. V usage is TRBV6-1 and J usage is TRBJ1-2; D ambiguous. The CDR3 length is 12 residues. Trimming shortened V by 5 bases and J by 8 bases, and 12 bases separated the two germline ends. Germline V CDR1 and CDR2: MNHNS, SASEGT. In nucleotides, the CDR3 is TGTGCCAGCAGTAACCGATTAGACGGCTACACCTTC. Translation gives CASSNRLDGYTF.

This clonotype has ten or more counts. This chain uses TRBV5-6 with TRBJ2-5, with D perhaps matching TRBD1 (6 bases). Trimming removed 2 bases at V and 3 bases at J, with 8 bases between. The germline V gene has CDR1 SGHDT and CDR2 YYEEEE. The CDR3 covers 13 residues. The CDR3 nucleotides are TGTGCCAGCAGCTTAGGGGGAGAAGAGACCCAGTACTTC. It yields the protein CASSLGGEETQYF.

This clonotype was detected ten times or more. J is TRBJ2-1 and V is TRBV28; 14 nucleotides align to TRBD2. The germline CDR1 and CDR2 sequences are MDHEN and SYDVKM. V lost 4 bases, J lost 4 bases, and 9 bases stayed unmatched. The CDR3 consists of 18 residues. CDR3 residues: CASSSLGLAGDKYNEQFF. As DNA, the CDR3 is TGTGCCAGCAGTTCCCTGGGACTAGCGGGAGACAAGTACAATGAGCAGTTCTTC. Supplemented by reference TRBV28 and TRBJ2-1, the full variable domain reads DVKVTQSSRYLVKRTGEKVFLECVQDMDHENMFWYRQDPGLGLRLIYFSYDVKMKEKGDIPEGYSVSREKKERFSLILESASTNQTSMYLCASSSLGLAGDKYNEQFFGPGTRLTVL.

The V and J genes are TRBV6-5 and TRBJ2-7; 9 bases align to TRBD1. V trimming: 3 bases; J trimming: 4 bases; junction bases outside the gene matches: 7. CDR1 is MNHEY, CDR2 SVGAGI, per germline. CDR3 length equals 15 residues. CDR3 amino acids: CASSYDLDRGYEQYF. The DNA of the CDR3 is TGTGCCAGCAGTTATGACTTGGACAGGGGATACGAGCAGTACTTC.

The sample holds many counts of this clonotype. The chain's CDR3 is CASSEARDRRQPQHF. CDR3 in DNA: TGTGCCAGCAGTGAAGCGAGGGACAGACGCCAGCCCCAGCATTTT. This chain links TRBV6-1 with TRBJ1-5; 7 bases align to TRBD1. Trimming at V came to 0 bases and at J to 7 bases, leaving 6 bases not matched to a gene. This CDR3 comprises 15 residues. Germline V gives CDR1 MNHNS, CDR2 SASEGT.

This clonotype was seen ten or more times. The chain is built from TRBV28 and TRBJ2-7; TRBD1 matches at 12 bases. V lost 2 bases, J lost 6 bases, and 8 bases stayed unmatched. The CDR3 contains 16 residues. The germline V gene encodes CDR1 MDHEN and CDR2 SYDVKM. The CDR3 DNA reads as TGTGCCAGCAGTTTACAGCTGGTGGGACAGGGGGCCGAGCAGTACGTC. This sequence encodes CASSLQLVGQGAEQYV.

This clonotype was recorded many times. The chain recombines TRBV6-4 with TRBJ2-3, with D tentatively TRBD1 or TRBD2 (5 bases each). Trimming took 2 bases from V and 2 from J, leaving 8 bases between them. CDR3 length equals 14 residues. From germline, CDR1 is MRHNA and CDR2 SNTAGT. The CDR3 bases are TGTGCCAGCAGTGACGGGGACGCCACAGATACGCAGTATTTT. Protein sequence: CASSDGDATDTQYF.

This clonotype was observed many times. The genes are TRBV20-1 and TRBJ2-7; 10 bases align to TRBD2. Looked up from germline, CDR1 is DFQATT and CDR2 is SNEGSKA (reference sequence). Trimming took 0 bases from V and 7 from J; bases not matched to a gene: 9. CDR3 length: 15 residues. Here the CDR3 DNA reads TGCAGTGCTAGAGATGGAGTAGCGGGAGGTGGTGAGCAGTACTTC. This sequence encodes CSARDGVAGGGEQYF.

Many counts were recorded for this clonotype. The V call is TRBV18, the J call TRBJ2-7; possibly TRBD2 for D (5 bases). Trimming removed 3 bases from V and 7 bases from J, with 10 bases in between. The CDR3 extends over 12 amino acids. The germline CDR1 and CDR2 sequences are KGHSH and LQKENI. In DNA, the CDR3 is TGTGCCAGCTCACCTAGTTCGGGGGAGCAGTACGTC. Translating it yields CASSPSSGEQYV.

This clonotype has ten or more counts. The gene calls are TRBV7-2 and TRBJ2-1; 11 nucleotides line up with TRBD2. There are 16 residues in the CDR3. Trimming removed 1 base from V and 7 bases from J; junction bases left unmatched: 6. The germline CDR1 and CDR2 sequences are SGHTA and FQGNSA. The CDR3 DNA reads as TGTGCCAGCAGCTTAGGGGGTAGCGGGAGGGGTAATGAGCAGTTCTTC. It translates to CASSLGGSGRGNEQFF. Supplemented by reference TRBV7-2 and TRBJ2-1, the full variable domain reads GAGVSQSPSNKVTEKGKDVELRCDPISGHTALYWYRQSLGQGLEFLIYFQGNSAPDKSGLPSDRFSAERTGGSVSTLTIQRTQQEDSAVYLCASSLGGSGRGNEQFFGPGTRLTVL.

This clonotype appeared many times. The chain employs TRBV20-1 and TRBJ2-1; 10 nucleotides align to TRBD2. Germline V gene data show CDR1 as DFQATT and CDR2 as SNEGSKA (reference sequence). The CDR3 covers 14 residues. With 6 bases clipped from V and 2 bases from J, the junction kept 4 bases outside the gene matches. This CDR3 reads CSALAGGAYNEQFF. CDR3 nucleotide sequence: TGCAGTGCCTTAGCGGGAGGCGCCTACAATGAGCAGTTCTTC.

The CDR3 sequence: CASSPGLAGVDEQFF. CDR3 sequence (DNA): TGTGCCAGCAGCCCAGGACTAGCGGGGGTAGACGAGCAGTTCTTC. The chain employs TRBV11-3 and TRBJ2-1; 13 bases align to TRBD2. Germline-derived CDR1 and CDR2 are SGHNT and YENEEA. The CDR3 length is 15 residues. J lost 10 bases, V lost 5 bases, and 8 bases had no gene match.

This clonotype was seen ten or more times. The genes are TRBV29-1 and TRBJ2-7; the match to TRBD2 covers 9 bases. V lost 8 bases, J lost 2 bases, and 4 bases stayed unmatched. CDR1 and CDR2 from the germline V gene are SQVTM and ANQGSEA. This CDR3 has 12 amino acids. CDR3 nucleotide sequence: TGCAGCAGAGCGGGAGGTACCTACGAGCAGTACTTC. Translated, it gives CSRAGGTYEQYF.

V is TRBV30 and J is TRBJ1-5; TRBD1 might be the D (5 bases). Trimming took 0 bases from V and 4 from J, leaving 7 bases between them. In germline, CDR1 is GTSNPN, CDR2 SVGIG (reference sequence). This CDR3 spans 13 amino acids. The CDR3 region is CAWSVGGNQPQHF. The CDR3 DNA reads as TGTGCCTGGAGTGTTGGGGGAAATCAGCCCCAGCATTTT.

This clonotype appeared many times. The chain links TRBV5-5 to TRBJ1-6, with 7 bases fitting TRBD1. V lost 5 bases and J lost 5; bases outside the gene matches: 10. Germline V lookup: CDR1 SGHKS, CDR2 YYEKEE (reference sequence). The CDR3 runs 16 residues. The CDR3 nucleotides read TGTGCCAGCAGAAGACAGGGAGGTCCGGATAATTCACCCCTCCACTTT. Translating gives CASRRQGGPDNSPLHF.

This clonotype occurred many times. This sequence joins TRBV9 and TRBJ1-3; D remains unclear. With 0 bases removed from V and 1 base from J, the gap between germline ends came to 14 bases. The CDR3 has 17 amino acids. From germline, CDR1 is SGDLS and CDR2 YYNGEE. The CDR3 DNA reads TGTGCCAGCAGCGTAGCTCATTGGACGGCATCTGGAAACACCATATATTTT. The encoded protein is CASSVAHWTASGNTIYF.

This clonotype showed up many times. V and J are TRBV10-3 and TRBJ2-7; TRBD2 matches at 9 bases. The junction had 14 bases not matched to a gene; V was cut back by 10 bases and J by 4 bases. The CDR3 is made up of 15 amino acids. In germline, CDR1 is ENHRY, CDR2 SYGVKD. CDR3 protein: CANGDYSSGKYEQYF. CDR3 bases: TGTGCCAACGGAGACTACTCTAGCGGGAAGTACGAGCAGTACTTC.

To note about this clonotype: A much larger clone sits a single nucleotide away, making a read error possible. CDR3 sequence: CCARDFAGPRPGMNTEAFF. CDR3 nucleotide sequence: TGCTGTGCTAGAGATTTCGCCGGCCCCCGCCCGGGGATGAACACTGAAGCTTTCTTT. This sequence joins TRBV20-1 and TRBJ1-1; no reliable D call. The germline gives CDR1 DFQATT, CDR2 SNEGSKA (reference sequence). This CDR3 region has 19 residues.

This clonotype was seen many times. The gene calls are TRBV29-1 and TRBJ2-3; D is undetermined. The CDR3 has 14 amino acids. The germline gives CDR1 SQVTM, CDR2 ANQGSEA. V lost 4 bases to trimming and J lost 2 bases, with 13 bases between them. This CDR3 is CSVVRGSPTDTQYF. In DNA, the CDR3 is TGCAGCGTTGTTCGCGGATCCCCCACAGATACGCAGTATTTT.

This clonotype was observed a handful of times. The V and J genes are TRBV2 and TRBJ2-1; 8 nucleotides match TRBD2. The CDR3 is 15 residues long. Germline V gives CDR1 SNHLY, CDR2 FYNNEI. V shed 2 bases, J shed 2 bases, and the junction held 2 bases outside the gene matches. The CDR3 DNA reads as TGTGCCAGCAGTGAAACGGGGGGGGCCTACAATGAGCAGTTCTTC. Translating gives CASSETGGAYNEQFF. The full variable domain, in which reference TRBV2 and TRBJ2-1 provide the parts outside the CDR3, is EPEVTQTPSHQVTQMGQEVILRCVPISNHLYFYWYRQILGQKVEFLVSFYNNEISEKSEIFDDQFSVERPDGSNFTLKIRSTKLEDSAMYFCASSETGGAYNEQFFGPGTRLTVL.

This clonotype was picked up many times. The V and J genes are TRBV5-6 and TRBJ2-3; 7 nucleotides agree with TRBD2. The CDR3 covers 12 residues. The trim removed 0 bases at V and 13 bases at J, leaving 5 bases unmatched. Germline V gene data show CDR1 as SGHDT and CDR2 as YYEEEE. DNA of the CDR3: TGTGCCAGCAGCTTGGCGGGGGGAGAGGAGTATTTT. As protein: CASSLAGGEEYF.

The V and J genes are TRBV12-3 or TRBV12-4 and TRBJ2-2; D is possibly TRBD1 or TRBD2 (6 bases each). CDR3 length: 19 residues. The V and J ends lost 11 bases and 1 base respectively, with 29 bases between them. The CDR3 bases are TGTGCCTGCTGTTTTGTTGGTTATTCGGGGGCGAAGAACACCGGGGAGCTGTTTTTT. Its translation is CACCFVGYSGAKNTGELFF.

This clonotype was counted many times. The genes are TRBV5-5 and TRBJ1-1; 11 bases are shared with TRBD1. CDR1 is SGHKS and CDR2 is YYEKEE in the germline V gene (reference sequence). V gave up 4 bases and J gave up 3 bases; unmatched junction bases: 11. The CDR3 loop spans 17 amino acids. The CDR3 coding sequence is TGTGCCAGCAGCCCGAGTGGACAGGGGGCGTTGCACACTGAAGCTTTCTTT. This translates into CASSPSGQGALHTEAFF.

This clonotype was found many times. This rearrangement joins TRBV6-1 to TRBJ2-2, with 7 bases that match TRBD2. V trimming: 10 bases; J trimming: 5 bases; junction bases outside the gene matches: 16. The germline gives CDR1 MNHNS, CDR2 SASEGT. The CDR3 loop spans 16 amino acids. As DNA, the CDR3 is TGTGCCACCAACAGTGCGGGGGTCCAAGGGACCGGGGAGCTGTTTTTT. It codes for CATNSAGVQGTGELFF.

This clonotype was seen at least ten times. Written as DNA, the CDR3 is TGTGCCAGCCTGGGACTTTTACAAGAGACCCAGTACTTC. It encodes CASLGLLQETQYF. The chain employs TRBV12-3 or TRBV12-4 and TRBJ2-5; perhaps TRBD2 as D (6 bases). Trimming shortened V by 8 bases and J by 2 bases, and 12 bases separated the two germline ends. This CDR3 contains 13 residues.

This clonotype was counted ten times or more. The V call is TRBV7-2, the J call TRBJ2-5; 9 bases match TRBD1. Germline V lookup: CDR1 SGHTA, CDR2 FQGNSA. V dropped 1 base and J dropped 5; count of bases not matched to a gene: 5. The CDR3 loop spans 15 amino acids. The CDR3 loop reads CASSLGPGQGETQYF. CDR3 bases: TGTGCCAGCAGCTTAGGGCCGGGACAGGGTGAGACCCAGTACTTC.

The chain links TRBV2 to TRBJ2-1, with a tentative D call TRBD2 (5 bases). Between the trimmed V and J ends, which lost 10 bases and 9 bases, there was a span of 13 bases. From germline, CDR1 is SNHLY and CDR2 FYNNEI. The CDR3 is 11 amino acids. CDR3 in amino acids: CATEGGGEQFF. The CDR3 nucleotides are TGTGCCACAGAGGGCGGAGGTGAGCAGTTCTTC.

This clonotype showed up many times. The chain couples TRBV12-3 or TRBV12-4 to TRBJ1-1; D is uncertain. The CDR3 is 12 amino acids. The V and J ends lost 7 bases and 11 bases respectively, with 17 bases between them. As DNA, the CDR3 is TGTGCCAGCACAAGAGGGTGGCTTCCGGCTTTCTTT. Translated, it gives CASTRGWLPAFF.